This TCR beta chain appears in the sequencing data of a study of cytomegalovirus exposure and HLA in healthy donors. Study results and caveats: What a later analysis showed was that several of the most significant clusters appeared linked to common viral pathogens. Clonal expansion, a later analysis showed, was greater in HLA-associated TCR beta chains than in equally common others. Researchers counted around 150 TCR beta chains as cytomegalovirus-associated. CMV serostatus was the sole immune exposure information available.

The V and J ends lost 8 bases and 7 bases, in that order; junction bases with no gene match: 16. CDR1 is MNHEY and CDR2 is SMNVEV in the germline V gene (reference sequence). The CDR3 consists of 17 residues. The PCR used 60 Vbeta and 13 Jbeta primers. Here immunoSEQ multiplex PCR was the method, and the copy in TCRdb shows in-frame clones only, minus some. The table lists 75,000 to 100,000 clones, around 73% of them singletons. Note on this clone: The antigen remains unidentified.

Sample: PBMCs. The chain combines TRBV27 with TRBJ2-7, with TRBD2 identical over 14 bases. The clonotype originates from a man between 35 and 55 years old in good health and CMV-seronegative. This chain's CDR3 is CASGGRTSGRTVGEQYF. CDR3 DNA sequence: TGTGCCAGCGGGGGACGGACTAGCGGGAGGACGGTGGGTGAGCAGTACTTC.